This T cell receptor beta chain originates from a study of monozygotic twins with inflammatory bowel disease. Germline assignment: CDR1 MDHEN and CDR2 SYDVKM. CDR3 length: 15 amino acids. TCRdb reprocessed the 5' RACE reads, with one entry per CDR3 protein and no DNA. In total, the table holds 200,000 to 250,000 distinct CDR3 sequences. Sequencing was done on a sample of blood. This receptor was obtained from a human donor with ulcerative colitis or Crohn's disease, or a healthy co-twin of an affected twin (not recorded which). This rearrangement joins TRBV28 to TRBJ2-7; checking the TCRdb D call of TRBD1 is not possible without DNA. The chain's CDR3 is CASSSLETDPYEQYF.